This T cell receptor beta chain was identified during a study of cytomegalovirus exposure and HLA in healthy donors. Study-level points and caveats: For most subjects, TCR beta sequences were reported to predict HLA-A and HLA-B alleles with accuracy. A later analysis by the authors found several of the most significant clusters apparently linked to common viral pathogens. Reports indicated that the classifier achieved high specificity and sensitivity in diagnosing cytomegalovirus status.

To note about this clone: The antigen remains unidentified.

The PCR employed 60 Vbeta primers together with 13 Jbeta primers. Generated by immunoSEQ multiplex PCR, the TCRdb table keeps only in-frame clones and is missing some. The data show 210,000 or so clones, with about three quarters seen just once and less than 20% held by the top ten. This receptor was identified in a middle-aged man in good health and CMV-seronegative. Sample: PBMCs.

In DNA form, the CDR3 reads TGTGCCAGCAAACTTGCGGGCGGGACTGAAGCTTTCTTT. It is translated as CASKLAGGTEAFF. The chain employs TRBV6-6 and TRBJ1-1; D gene uncertain. Trimming stripped 7 bases from V and 5 bases from J, with 14 bases between. The CDR3 loop spans 13 amino acids. Germline V gene sequence: CDR1 MNHNY, CDR2 SVGAGI (reference sequence).